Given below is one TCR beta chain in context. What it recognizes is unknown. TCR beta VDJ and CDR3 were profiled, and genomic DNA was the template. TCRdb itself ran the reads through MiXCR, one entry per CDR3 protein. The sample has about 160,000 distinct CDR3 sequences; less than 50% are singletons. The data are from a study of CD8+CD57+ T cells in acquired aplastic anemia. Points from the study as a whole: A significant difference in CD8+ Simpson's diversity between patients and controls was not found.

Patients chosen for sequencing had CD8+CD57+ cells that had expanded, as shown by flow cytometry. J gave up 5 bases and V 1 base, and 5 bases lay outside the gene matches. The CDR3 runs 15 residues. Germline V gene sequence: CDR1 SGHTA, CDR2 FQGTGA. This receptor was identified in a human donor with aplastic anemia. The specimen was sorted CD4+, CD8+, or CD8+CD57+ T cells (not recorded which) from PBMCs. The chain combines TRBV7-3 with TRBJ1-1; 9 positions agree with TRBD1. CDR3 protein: CASSLSGTGLTEAFF. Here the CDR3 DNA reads TGTGCCAGCAGCTTAAGTGGGACAGGGCTTACTGAAGCTTTCTTT.